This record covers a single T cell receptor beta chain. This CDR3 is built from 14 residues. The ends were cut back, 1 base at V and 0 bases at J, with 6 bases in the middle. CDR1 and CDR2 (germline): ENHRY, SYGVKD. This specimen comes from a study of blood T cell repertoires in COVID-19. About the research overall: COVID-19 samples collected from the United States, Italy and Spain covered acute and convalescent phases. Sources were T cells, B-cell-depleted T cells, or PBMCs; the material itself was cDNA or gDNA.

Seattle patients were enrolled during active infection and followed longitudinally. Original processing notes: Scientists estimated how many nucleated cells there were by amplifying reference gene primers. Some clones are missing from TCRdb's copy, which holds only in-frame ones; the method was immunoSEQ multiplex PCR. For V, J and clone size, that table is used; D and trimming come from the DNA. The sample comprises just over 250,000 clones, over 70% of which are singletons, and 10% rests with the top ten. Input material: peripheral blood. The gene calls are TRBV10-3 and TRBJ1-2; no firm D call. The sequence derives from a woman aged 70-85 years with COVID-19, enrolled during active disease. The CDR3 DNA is TGTGCCATCAGTGAGTTGGAGCCTAACTATGGCTACACCTTC. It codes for CAISELEPNYGYTF.